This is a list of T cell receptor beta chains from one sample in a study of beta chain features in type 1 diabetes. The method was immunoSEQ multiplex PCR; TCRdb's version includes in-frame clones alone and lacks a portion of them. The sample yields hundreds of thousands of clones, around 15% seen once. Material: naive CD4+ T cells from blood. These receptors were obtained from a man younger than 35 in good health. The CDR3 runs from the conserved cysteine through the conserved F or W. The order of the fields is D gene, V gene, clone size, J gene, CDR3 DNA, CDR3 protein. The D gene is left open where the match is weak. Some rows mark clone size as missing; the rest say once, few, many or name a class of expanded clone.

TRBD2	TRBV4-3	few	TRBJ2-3	TGCGCCAGCAGCCACCCCAGGACTAGCGGGAGGTCTAGCACAGATACGCAGTATTTT	CASSHPRTSGRSSTDTQYF
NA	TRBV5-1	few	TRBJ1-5	TGCGCCAGCAGCCCCGGGGAAAGCAATCAGCCCCAGCATTTT	CASSPGESNQPQHF
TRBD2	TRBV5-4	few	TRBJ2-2	TGTGCCAGCAGCGGGGGACTAGCGGGAGCGGGATCCGGGGAGCTGTTTTTT	CASSGGLAGAGSGELFF
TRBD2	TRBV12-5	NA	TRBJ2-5	TGTGCTAGTGCCGTTAGCGGGAGAGAGACCCAGTACTTC	CASAVSGRETQYF
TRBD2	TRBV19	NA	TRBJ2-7	TGTGCCAGTAGTCCACGGGGTAGCGGGAGGCCGCTGGGCTACGAGCAGTACTTC	CASSPRGSGRPLGYEQYF
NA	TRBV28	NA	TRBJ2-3	TGTGCCAGCAGTTTAAAAGATACGCAGTATTTT	CASSLKDTQYF
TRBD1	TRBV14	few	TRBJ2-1	TGTGCCAGCAGCCAGGACAGGGGCGCCTACAATGAGCAGTTCTTC	CASSQDRGAYNEQFF
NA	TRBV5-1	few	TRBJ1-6	TGCGCCAGCAGCGCCCAGGGTCCCCGGGATTCACCCCTCCACTTT	CASSAQGPRDSPLHF
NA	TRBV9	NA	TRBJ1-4	TGTGCCAGCAGCGTAGCTTTCGGGGAAAAACTGTTTTTT	CASSVAFGEKLFF
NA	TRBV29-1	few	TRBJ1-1	TGCAGCGTTGCACACAGGGTTGCGAACACTGAAGCTTTCTTT	CSVAHRVANTEAFF
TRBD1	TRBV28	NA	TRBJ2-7	TGTGCCAGCAGCCTAATCGGGACAGGGCCATACGAGCAGTACTTC	CASSLIGTGPYEQYF
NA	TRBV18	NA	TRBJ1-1	TGTGCCAGCTCACCAACGGCATTCGGGGACACTGAAGCTTTCTTT	CASSPTAFGDTEAFF
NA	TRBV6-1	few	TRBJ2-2	TGTGCCAGCAGTCTACCGGCGAACACCGGGGAGCTGTTTTTT	CASSLPANTGELFF
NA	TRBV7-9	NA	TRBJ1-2	TGTGCCAGCAGCTCTCCCGACAGGATCTCTGGCTACACCTTC	CASSSPDRISGYTF
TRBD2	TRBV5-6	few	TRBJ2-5	TGTGCCACCTTTTGGCGGGGGCAAGAGACCCAGTACTTC	CATFWRGQETQYF
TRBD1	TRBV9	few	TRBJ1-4	TGTGCCAGCAGTCGACAGGGAGGAGAAAAACTGTTTTTT	CASSRQGGEKLFF